This T cell receptor beta chain was observed in a study of CD8 T cells in ankylosing spondylitis. This clonotype came up a few times. TCRdb independently ran MiXCR on the 5' RACE reads; one entry per CDR3 protein. Of about 240,000 distinct CDR3 sequences detected, about 24% appear once; the ten largest clones hold less than 0.75%. The CDR3 is 14 residues long. Germline CDR1 MNHNS, CDR2 SASEGT. V was trimmed by 8 bases and J by 2 bases, leaving 16 bases between them. Input material: blood, either unsorted or a sorted T cell fraction (not recorded which). The receptor was derived from a male donor with ankylosing spondylitis or in good health (not recorded which). J is TRBJ2-7 and V is TRBV6-1; D assignment may be TRBD1 or TRBD2 (5 bases each). The CDR3 loop is CASEVGGPPYEQYF. Written as DNA, the CDR3 is TGTGCCAGCGAGGTTGGGGGTCCCCCCTACGAGCAGTACTTC.